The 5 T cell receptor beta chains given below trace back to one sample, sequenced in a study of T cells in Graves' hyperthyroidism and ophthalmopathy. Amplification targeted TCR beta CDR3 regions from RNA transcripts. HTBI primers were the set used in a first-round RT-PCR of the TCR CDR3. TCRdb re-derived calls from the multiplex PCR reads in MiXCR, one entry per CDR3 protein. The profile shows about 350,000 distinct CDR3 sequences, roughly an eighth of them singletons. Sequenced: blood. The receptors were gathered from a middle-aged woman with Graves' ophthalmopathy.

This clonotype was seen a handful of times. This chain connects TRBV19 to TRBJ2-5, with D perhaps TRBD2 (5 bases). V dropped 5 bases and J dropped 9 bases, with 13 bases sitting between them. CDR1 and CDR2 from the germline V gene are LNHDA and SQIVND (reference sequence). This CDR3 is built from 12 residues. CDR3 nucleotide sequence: TGTGCCAGTAGTGACCTCTCGGAGGCCCAGTACTTC. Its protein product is CASSDLSEAQYF.

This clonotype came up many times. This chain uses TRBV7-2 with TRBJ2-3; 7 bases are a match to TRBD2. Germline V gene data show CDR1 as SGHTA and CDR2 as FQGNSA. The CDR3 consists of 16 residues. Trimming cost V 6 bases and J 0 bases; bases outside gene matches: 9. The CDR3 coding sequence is TGTGCCAGCAGACGCCCTAGCGGATCTAGCACAGATACGCAGTATTTT. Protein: CASRRPSGSSTDTQYF.

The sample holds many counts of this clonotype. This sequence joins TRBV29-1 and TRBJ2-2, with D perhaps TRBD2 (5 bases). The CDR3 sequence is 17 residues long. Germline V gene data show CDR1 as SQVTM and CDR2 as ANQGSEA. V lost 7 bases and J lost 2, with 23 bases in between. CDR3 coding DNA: TGCAGCGCCCGACTGACGCTAGCAGGCCTCAACACCGGGGAGCTGTTTTTT. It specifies CSARLTLAGLNTGELFF.

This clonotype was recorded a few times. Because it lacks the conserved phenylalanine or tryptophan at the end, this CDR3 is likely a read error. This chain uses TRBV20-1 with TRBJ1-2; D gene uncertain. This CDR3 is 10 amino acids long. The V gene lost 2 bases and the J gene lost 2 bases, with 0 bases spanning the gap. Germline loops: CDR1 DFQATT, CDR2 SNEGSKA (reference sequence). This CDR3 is CSARNYGYTL. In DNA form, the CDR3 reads TGCAGTGCTAGAAACTATGGCTACACCCTC.

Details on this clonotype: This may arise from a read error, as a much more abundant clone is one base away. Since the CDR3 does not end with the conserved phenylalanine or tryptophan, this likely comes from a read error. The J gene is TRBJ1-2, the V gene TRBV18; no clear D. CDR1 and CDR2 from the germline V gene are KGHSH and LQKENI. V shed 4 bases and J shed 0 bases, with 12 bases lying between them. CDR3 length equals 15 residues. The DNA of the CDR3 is TGTGCCAGCTCACGCGACCAAGCGGCTAACTATGGCTACACCCTC. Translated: CASSRDQAANYGYTL.